This TCR beta chain is drawn from a study of blood T cell repertoires in COVID-19. About the research overall: Samples of COVID-19 (acute and convalescent) were obtained from the United States, Italy and Spain. T cells, B-cell-depleted T cells, or PBMCs provided the cDNA or gDNA that served as material.

Per the germline V gene, CDR1 is MNHEY and CDR2 is SVGAGI. Trimming removed 4 bases from V and 4 bases from J, with 10 bases in between. CDR3 length: 13 residues. As handled by the study authors: For nucleated cells, counts were estimated from reference gene primer amplification. Sequenced by immunoSEQ multiplex PCR; TCRdb stores in-frame clones only, minus some. D and trimming come from the DNA, and the V and J calls and clone size come from that table. The table has under 35,000 clones, more than 75% seen once; the top ten hold 35% to 55%. Sequencing was performed on peripheral blood. The gene calls are TRBV6-5 and TRBJ1-2; D perhaps matches TRBD1 (5 bases). The receptor's source is a human donor in a cohort sampled during active COVID-19. For the CDR3, the DNA is TGTGCCAGCAGTTCCCGGGGACTCTATGGCTACACCTTC. Protein product: CASSSRGLYGYTF.